Below are 18 T cell receptor beta chains sequenced from a single sample in a study of blood T cell repertoires in COVID-19. Some clones are missing from TCRdb's copy, which holds only in-frame ones; the method was immunoSEQ multiplex PCR. The table includes roughly 150,000 clones, about 89% detected once. The source material was peripheral blood. The receptors here all came from a man in his fifties or sixties with active or convalescent COVID-19.

The chain links TRBV7-2 to TRBJ2-7, with 12 bases lining up with TRBD1. The CDR3 runs 17 residues. Germline V lookup: CDR1 SGHTA, CDR2 FQGNSA. After removal of 1 base from V and 6 bases from J, the junction contained 10 bases not matched to a gene. This CDR3 is CASSLEARDRGRLEQYF. The CDR3 DNA follows: TGTGCCAGCAGCTTAGAGGCGCGGGACAGGGGGCGTCTCGAGCAGTACTTC.

This CDR3 reads CASSQDNRGPGELFF. The CDR3 DNA reads as TGTGCCAGCAGCCAAGACAACAGGGGTCCCGGGGAGCTGTTTTTT. The genes are TRBV4-2 and TRBJ2-2, with 7 bases aligning to TRBD1. CDR1 is LGHNA and CDR2 is YNFKEQ in the germline V gene. V lost 0 bases to trimming and J lost 6 bases; unmatched junction nucleotides: 4. The CDR3 contains 15 residues.

In DNA form, the CDR3 reads TGTGCCACCCCTGGGGAAGCGGTGCACTACAATGAGCAGTTCTTC. This codes for CATPGEAVHYNEQFF. V and J are TRBV24-1 and TRBJ2-1; possible D gene TRBD2, 5 bases. Germline assignment: CDR1 KGHDR and CDR2 SFDVKD. Trimming shortened V by 9 bases and J by 3 bases, and 17 bases separated the two germline ends. CDR3 length: 15 amino acids.

V gene TRBV11-2 combines with J gene TRBJ1-2; 7 bases align to TRBD1. CDR3 length: 14 amino acids. Per the germline V gene, CDR1 is SGHAT and CDR2 is FQNNGV. The ends lost 1 base at V and 5 bases at J; junction bases unmatched: 4. The CDR3 reads CASSLVGTAYGYTF. The CDR3 nucleotides are TGTGCCAGCAGCTTAGTCGGGACAGCATATGGCTACACCTTC.

The rearrangement joins TRBV7-2 to TRBJ1-5; the D is unclear. Germline loops: CDR1 SGHTA, CDR2 FQGNSA. Trimming left V 5 bases short and J 0 bases short, with 8 bases between. This CDR3 has 14 amino acids. The CDR3 bases are TGTGCCAGCAGCCACTACGCTAGCAATCAGCCCCAGCATTTT. It codes for CASSHYASNQPQHF.

The chain has TRBV4-2 and TRBJ1-1, with a tentative D call TRBD1 (6 bases). Germline V gene sequence: CDR1 LGHNA, CDR2 YNFKEQ. The CDR3 totals 13 residues. V lost 4 bases and J 3 bases, leaving 9 bases between the germline ends. The CDR3 is CASSRRGHTEAFF. DNA of the CDR3: TGTGCCAGCAGCCGCAGGGGACACACTGAAGCTTTCTTT.

J is TRBJ2-7 and V is TRBV30; 7 bases agree with TRBD2. CDR3 length equals 14 residues. Looked up from germline, CDR1 is GTSNPN and CDR2 is SVGIG (reference sequence). After removal of 5 bases from V and 2 bases from J, the junction contained 9 bases not matched to a gene. The CDR3 is CAWLRAGIAYEQYF. The CDR3 region has the DNA TGTGCCTGGCTAAGAGCGGGGATTGCCTACGAGCAGTACTTC.

V gene TRBV5-6 combines with J gene TRBJ1-1, with TRBD1 identical over 9 bases. With 3 bases clipped from V and 7 bases from J, the junction kept 4 bases outside the gene matches. This CDR3 has 13 amino acids. The germline V gene has CDR1 SGHDT and CDR2 YYEEEE. CDR3 region: CASSSGTGSEAFF. In nucleotides, the CDR3 is TGTGCCAGCAGCTCCGGGACAGGGAGTGAAGCTTTCTTT.

This chain uses TRBV11-3 with TRBJ2-1; 7 bases map to TRBD2. The V gene's germline CDR1 is SGHNT and CDR2 YENEEA. The CDR3 runs to 15 residues. V was pared by 5 bases and J by 0 bases, with 4 bases of the junction left unmatched. CDR3 coding DNA: TGTGCCAGCAGCCGCGGGGGAGTCTCCTACAATGAGCAGTTCTTC. This encodes CASSRGGVSYNEQFF.

The chain links TRBV6-5 to TRBJ1-2; TRBD1 aligns across 7 bases. The CDR3 is 15 amino acids. With 6 bases clipped from V and 1 base from J, the junction kept 8 bases outside the gene matches. Germline CDR1 is MNHEY and CDR2 is SVGAGI. CDR3 bases: TGTGCCAGCAGCCGGGACAGACGATATAACTATGGCTACACCTTC. As protein: CASSRDRRYNYGYTF.

CDR3 coding DNA: TGTGCCAGCAGCTTACTCACAGATACGCAGTATTTT. Encoded protein: CASSLLTDTQYF. The chain has TRBV7-2 and TRBJ2-3; D not certain. The CDR3 contains 12 residues. Trimming pared 2 bases from V and 2 bases from J, leaving 2 bases between. The germline V gene encodes CDR1 SGHTA and CDR2 FQGNSA.

This clone has a single count. V gene TRBV27 combines with J gene TRBJ1-1, with TRBD1 as a possible D gene (6 bases). The CDR3 runs 12 residues. The V end was cut by 11 bases, the J end by 7 bases, with 17 bases between. Germline V gene lookup returns CDR1 MNHEY and CDR2 SMNVEV (reference sequence). Written as DNA, the CDR3 is TGTGCCGCCCTAGGGGGGGGCTTTGAAGCTTTCTTT. Protein sequence: CAALGGGFEAFF.

The chain combines TRBV6-5 with TRBJ1-2; D is unresolved. V was clipped by 6 bases and J by 8 bases, with 7 bases between them. The CDR3 consists of 10 residues. Germline V gene data show CDR1 as MNHEY and CDR2 as SVGAGI. The CDR3, as DNA: TGTGCCAGCAGACACCTCGGCTACACCTTC. It is translated as CASRHLGYTF.

The rearrangement links TRBV18 to TRBJ2-7, with D perhaps TRBD1 (5 bases). CDR1 KGHSH and CDR2 LQKENI come from the germline V gene. CDR3 length: 15 amino acids. V was cut by 3 bases and J by 4 bases, with 16 bases left in between. The CDR3 region has the DNA TGTGCCAGCTCACCTACTTCGGACAAAGAGTACGAGCAGTACTTC. Translating gives CASSPTSDKEYEQYF.

The rearrangement joins TRBV2 to TRBJ2-5, with 14 bases identical to TRBD2. J was trimmed by 4 bases and V by 4 bases; bases with no gene match: 8. CDR3 size: 17 residues. CDR1 SNHLY and CDR2 FYNNEI come from the germline V gene. The CDR3 nucleotides read TGTGCCAGCAGTGCAGGGACTAGCGGGAGTTGGGGAGAGACCCAGTACTTC. It translates to CASSAGTSGSWGETQYF.

This chain uses TRBV28 with TRBJ1-4; D is perhaps TRBD1 (6 bases). The CDR3 runs to 14 residues. The ends were cut back, 3 bases at V and 8 bases at J, with 13 bases in the middle. Germline V CDR1 and CDR2: MDHEN, SYDVKM. DNA for the CDR3: TGTGCCAGCAGTTTGGGGGCGCGCGGGGAAAAACTGTTTTTT. Amino acids: CASSLGARGEKLFF. The whole variable domain, filled in from reference TRBV28 and TRBJ1-4, reads DVKVTQSSRYLVKRTGEKVFLECVQDMDHENMFWYRQDPGLGLRLIYFSYDVKMKEKGDIPEGYSVSREKKERFSLILESASTNQTSMYLCASSLGARGEKLFFGSGTQLSVL.

The chain joins TRBV2 to TRBJ2-1; D not certain. The ends were cut back, 8 bases at V and 0 bases at J, with 11 bases in the middle. Germline lookup yields CDR1 SNHLY and CDR2 FYNNEI. The CDR3 runs 14 residues. The CDR3 sequence is CASVRVSSYNEQFF. CDR3 DNA sequence: TGTGCCAGCGTTAGAGTTAGCTCCTACAATGAGCAGTTCTTC.

J is TRBJ2-3 and V is TRBV24-1; 8 bases are shared with TRBD1. The CDR3 extends over 13 amino acids. In germline, CDR1 is KGHDR, CDR2 SFDVKD. The J segment lost 5 bases and the V segment lost 7 bases, leaving 4 bases of the junction unmatched. CDR3 coding DNA: TGTGCCACCAGCCTTACAGGGGGAGATACGCAGTATTTT. Residues: CATSLTGGDTQYF.